This TCR beta chain was identified during a study of T cells in tuberculosis. Study-level information: CD1B tetramers identified T cells specific for mycobacterial lipid GMM.

Measured with immunoSEQ multiplex PCR; TCRdb has only the in-frame clones, and not every one. Of about 40,000 clones listed, 85% to 95% are singletons. The length of the CDR3 is 16 residues. Germline assignment: CDR1 SGDLS and CDR2 YYNGEE. V was shortened by 2 bases and J by 3 bases, with 15 bases between the two germline ends. This TCR derives from a donor between 10 and 35 years old with latent tuberculosis or without tuberculosis infection. Some clones in this sample may be carry-over from other donors' samples. Sample: PBMCs. This rearrangement joins TRBV9 to TRBJ2-1, with TRBD1 as a possible D gene (6 bases). The CDR3 here is CASSVLGTPDYNEQFF. The CDR3 DNA follows: TGTGCCAGCAGCGTCCTCGGGACACCAGACTACAATGAGCAGTTCTTC.